These T cell receptor beta chains were read from a single sample in a study of OX40 agonist ivuxolimab in advanced cancers. This table comes from immunoSEQ multiplex PCR, and its TCRdb copy is limited to in-frame clones, with some not included. The sample records fewer than 65,000 clones, approximately 90% being singletons. The material sequenced was CD4+ or CD8+ T cells sorted from blood, taken in a trial of the OX40 agonist ivuxolimab. The origin of the receptors is an adult with an advanced solid tumor such as melanoma, head and neck, liver or kidney cancer. Both conserved end residues are part of each CDR3. A D gene is named only where the DNA matches it firmly. Part of the rows lack a size; the others show once, few, many or a class for expanded clones.

>TRBV7-2|TRBJ2-1|TRBD1|.
TGTGCCAGCAGTTTAGACAGGGCATCGCACAATGAGCAGTTCTTC
CASSLDRASHNEQFF
>TRBV4-1|TRBJ2-3|.|.
TGCGCCAGCAGCCATCCGGAAGATACGCAGTATTTT
CASSHPEDTQYF
>TRBV18|TRBJ2-5|TRBD1|once
TGTGCCAGCTCACCTGACAGGGGGTCTGGGGAGACCCAGTACTTC
CASSPDRGSGETQYF
>TRBV20-1|TRBJ2-3|.|.
TGCAGTGCTCCGGTCATAGATACGCAGTATTTT
CSAPVIDTQYF
>TRBV4-2|TRBJ2-2|.|.
TGTGCCAGCAGCCAAATAGAGAGGGCCGGGGAGCTGTTTTTT
CASSQIERAGELFF
>TRBV5-5|TRBJ2-2|TRBD2|once
TGTGCCAGCAGCTTTTTAGCGGGGATGAACACCGGGGAGCTGTTTTTT
CASSFLAGMNTGELFF
>TRBV11-3|TRBJ1-1|.|.
TGTGCCAGCAGCTTAACACCGAACACTGAAGCTTTCTTT
CASSLTPNTEAFF
>TRBV11-2|TRBJ1-1|TRBD1|.
TGTGCCAGCAGCTTAGAGACCGGGACAGCGGCTTTCTTT
CASSLETGTAAFF
>TRBV6-1|TRBJ2-7|TRBD1|.
TGTGCCAGCAGACGCGAACAGGGGTCATCCTACGAGCAGTACTTC
CASRREQGSSYEQYF
>TRBV6-1|TRBJ2-2|TRBD1|.
TGTGCCAGCAGTGAATATGAGGGGGCCCTGCCTTCCGGGGAGCTGTTTTTT
CASSEYEGALPSGELFF